A single sample is the source of the 21 T cell receptor beta chains below, sequenced in a study of beta chain features in type 1 diabetes. Expressed TCRB transcripts were sequenced after all isolated RNA was converted to cDNA. The assay was immunoSEQ multiplex PCR, and TCRdb's table has in-frame clones only and misses some. The repertoire consists of under 200,000 clones, with approximately 8.4% occurring once and the leading ten covering over 2%. Material for sequencing was central memory CD4+ T cells from blood. Receptors were obtained from a woman aged 18 to 35 in good health.

The sample holds a few counts of this clone. This chain links TRBV7-9 with TRBJ1-5; maybe TRBD1 (6 bases). The CDR3 contains 15 residues. Trimming shortened V by 1 base and J by 3 bases, and 10 bases separated the two germline ends. CDR1 is SEHNR, CDR2 FQNEAQ, per germline (reference sequence). CDR3 coding DNA: TGTGCCAGCAGCTTAGGGGGGCAGCCCAATCAGCCCCAGCATTTT. This translates into CASSLGGQPNQPQHF.

In its sample, this clone was seen a few times. J is TRBJ2-3 and V is TRBV4-2; 11 bases agree with TRBD2. V shed 4 bases, J shed 2 bases, and the junction held 5 bases outside the gene matches. The V gene's germline CDR1 is LGHNA and CDR2 YNFKEQ. This CDR3 spans 16 amino acids. Here the CDR3 DNA reads TGTGCCAGCAGCCTCCGACTAGCGGGGAACACAGATACGCAGTATTTT. The encoded protein is CASSLRLAGNTDTQYF.

This clone has only a few counts. CDR3 in DNA: TGTGCCTGGAATCGAAGGAGCGATGAGCAGTTCTTC. Translating gives CAWNRRSDEQFF. The chain has TRBV30 and TRBJ2-1; D gene uncertain. This CDR3 has 12 residues. The germline V gene has CDR1 GTSNPN and CDR2 SVGIG (reference sequence). V was clipped by 4 bases and J by 8 bases, with 12 bases between them.

DNA of the CDR3: TGTGCCAGTCACGGGACACCGAACTACGAGCAGTACTTC. As protein: CASHGTPNYEQYF. This rearrangement joins TRBV6-6 to TRBJ2-7, with D perhaps matching TRBD1 (6 bases). Deletions cut 9 bases from V and 3 bases from J, with 15 bases between. Germline V gene lookup returns CDR1 MNHNY and CDR2 SVGAGI (reference sequence). This CDR3 has 13 residues.

This chain links TRBV2 with TRBJ2-7, with D possibly being TRBD2 (5 bases). The CDR3 length is 12 residues. Germline CDR1 is SNHLY and CDR2 is FYNNEI. V dropped 6 bases and J dropped 6 bases, with 12 bases sitting between them. CDR3 region: CASRGNEGEQYF. The CDR3 DNA reads as TGTGCCAGCAGGGGAAACGAGGGCGAGCAGTACTTC.

This clone has more than one count but fewer than ten. J is TRBJ1-5 and V is TRBV29-1, with 7 bases matching TRBD1. The V and J ends lost 4 bases and 3 bases, in that order; junction bases with no gene match: 3. CDR1 is SQVTM, CDR2 ANQGSEA, per germline. The CDR3 contains 13 residues. The CDR3 reads CSVGQGANQPQHF. As DNA, the CDR3 is TGCAGCGTTGGACAGGGCGCCAATCAGCCCCAGCATTTT.

With regard to this clone: Other DNA sequences in the same sample also yield this CDR3. V usage is TRBV5-1 and J usage is TRBJ2-5; 8 nucleotides match TRBD2. The CDR3 length is 15 residues. Losses at the gene ends were 0 bases for V and 1 base for J; bases not matched to a gene: 2. In germline, CDR1 is SGHRS, CDR2 YFSETQ. This CDR3 is CASSLVAGGQETQYF. CDR3 in DNA: TGCGCCAGCAGCTTGGTTGCGGGGGGCCAAGAGACCCAGTACTTC.

The sample holds a few counts of this clone. The J gene is TRBJ1-1, the V gene TRBV30, with D possibly being TRBD1 (6 bases). The V gene's germline CDR1 is GTSNPN and CDR2 SVGIG (reference sequence). The length of the CDR3 is 11 residues. The V and J ends lost 6 bases and 11 bases respectively, with 16 bases between them. The chain's CDR3 is CACYREGDAFF. In DNA, the CDR3 is TGTGCCTGCTACAGGGAGGGTGACGCTTTCTTT.

This clone was seen a handful of times. The chain has TRBV29-1 and TRBJ1-1; possibly TRBD1 for D (6 bases). Germline V gene lookup returns CDR1 SQVTM and CDR2 ANQGSEA. Trimming left V 4 bases short and J 3 bases short, with 12 bases between. The CDR3 totals 13 residues. CDR3 DNA: TGCAGCGTTGGTTTGGCAGGGGACACTGAAGCTTTCTTT. It encodes CSVGLAGDTEAFF.

This clone was observed a handful of times. The chain has TRBV6-5 and TRBJ1-2; tentatively, D is TRBD1 (6 bases). Germline CDR1 is MNHEY and CDR2 is SVGAGI. CDR3 length: 14 amino acids. The V end was cut by 4 bases, the J end by 1 base, with 10 bases between. Here the CDR3 DNA reads TGTGCCAGCAGTTCCGGGACATTTAACTATGGCTACACCTTC. As protein: CASSSGTFNYGYTF.

The chain carries TRBV10-3 and TRBJ2-7, with TRBD1 as a possible D gene (5 bases). There are 12 residues in the CDR3. Germline CDR1 and CDR2: ENHRY and SYGVKD. V was clipped by 6 bases and J by 5 bases, with 11 bases between them. For the CDR3, the DNA is TGTGCCATCAGGCAAGGGGTGGACGAGCAGTACTTC. This gives the protein CAIRQGVDEQYF.

This clone has just a few counts. The V gene is TRBV19, the J gene TRBJ2-3, with 8 bases lining up with TRBD2. The CDR3 runs 14 residues. Germline V gene lookup returns CDR1 LNHDA and CDR2 SQIVND (reference sequence). V shed 9 bases, J shed 4 bases, and the junction held 9 bases outside the gene matches. The CDR3 sequence: CASRGGDNSDTQYF. The CDR3 DNA reads as TGTGCCAGCCGGGGGGGGGACAACTCAGATACGCAGTATTTT.

This clone was seen only a few times. The V call is TRBV30, the J call TRBJ2-3; tentative D call: TRBD2 (6 bases). The CDR3 length is 14 residues. V lost 6 bases and J 4 bases, leaving 17 bases between the germline ends. The germline gives CDR1 GTSNPN, CDR2 SVGIG (reference sequence). The CDR3 region is CACALALGADTQYF. CDR3 DNA: TGTGCCTGCGCGCTAGCGCTTGGGGCAGATACGCAGTATTTT.

This clone was picked up a small number of times. The chain links TRBV4-2 to TRBJ2-3, with 7 bases fitting TRBD2. The CDR3 contains 20 residues. The trim removed 1 base at V and 0 bases at J, leaving 16 bases unmatched. Germline V lookup: CDR1 LGHNA, CDR2 YNFKEQ. The CDR3 region has the DNA TGTGCCAGCAGCCAAGTGTGGCGCGGGGGAACCGTTACTAGCACAGATACGCAGTATTTT. Translating it yields CASSQVWRGGTVTSTDTQYF.

The chain combines TRBV6-1 with TRBJ1-1; no reliable D call. V lost 1 base, J lost 4 bases, and 7 bases lay in between. The CDR3 covers 13 residues. The germline V gene encodes CDR1 MNHNS and CDR2 SASEGT. CDR3 coding DNA: TGTGCCAGCAGTGAAGAAGGAGGCACTGAAGCTTTCTTT. Residues: CASSEEGGTEAFF.

This clone has a handful of counts. This chain connects TRBV19 to TRBJ2-2; no reliable D call. Germline CDR1 LNHDA, CDR2 SQIVND (reference sequence). Trimming removed 7 bases at V and 4 bases at J, with 10 bases between. There are 13 residues in the CDR3. The CDR3 spells CASTGRSTGELFF. CDR3 nucleotide sequence: TGTGCCAGTACGGGTCGAAGCACCGGGGAGCTGTTTTTT.

The chain recombines TRBV9 with TRBJ2-3, with TRBD2 as a possible D gene (5 bases). The CDR3 is 16 residues long. The germline V and J ends were trimmed by 3 bases and 0 bases, with 14 bases remaining between them. CDR1 and CDR2 from the germline V gene are SGDLS and YYNGEE. The CDR3 sequence is CASSEAGEISTDTQYF. CDR3 in DNA: TGTGCCAGCAGCGAGGCGGGTGAGATAAGCACAGATACGCAGTATTTT.

The chain joins TRBV5-1 to TRBJ1-2; D is possibly TRBD1 (6 bases). Germline CDR1 and CDR2: SGHRS and YFSETQ. The CDR3 length is 16 residues. Trimming removed 4 bases from V and 8 bases from J, with 24 bases in between. The CDR3 DNA sequence: TGCGCCAGCAGCCCCTCGCCGGGACACCAAGGAAGCGGCTACACCTTC. This codes for CASSPSPGHQGSGYTF.

Worth noting for this clone: The same CDR3 can be traced to other DNA sequences in this sample. The chain uses TRBV4-1 and TRBJ2-7; TRBD1 agrees at 9 bases. CDR1 is MGHRA, CDR2 YSYEKL, per germline. The CDR3 has 15 residues. The ends lost 4 bases at V and 4 bases at J; junction bases unmatched: 8. Written as DNA, the CDR3 is TGCGCCAGCAGCCTCCTACAGGGGGCGGGTTACGAGCAGTACTTC. Translation: CASSLLQGAGYEQYF.

V gene TRBV9 combines with J gene TRBJ2-1; 7 nucleotides line up with TRBD2. Germline lookup yields CDR1 SGDLS and CDR2 YYNGEE. The CDR3 sequence is 15 residues long. Losses at the gene ends were 8 bases for V and 3 bases for J; bases not matched to a gene: 11. CDR3 residues: CASSREAGSYNEQFF. The DNA for the CDR3 is TGTGCCAGTTCCCGGGAGGCAGGGAGCTACAATGAGCAGTTCTTC. Combining the CDR3 with reference TRBV9 and TRBJ2-1 gives the whole variable domain DSGVTQTPKHLITATGQRVTLRCSPRSGDLSVYWYQQSLDQGLQFLIQYYNGEERAKGNILERFSAQQFPDLHSELNLSSLELGDSALYFCASSREAGSYNEQFFGPGTRLTVL.

About this clone: This sequence is one base from a far larger clone and is likely a read error. The same CDR3 is also encoded by other DNA sequences in this sample. The V gene is TRBV4-1, the J gene TRBJ1-2; the D gene is possibly TRBD1 (5 bases). Germline CDR1 MGHRA, CDR2 YSYEKL. V was cut by 3 bases and J by 8 bases, with 16 bases left in between. This CDR3 contains 14 residues. CDR3 sequence reads: CASSHWGGIGGYTF. Written as DNA, the CDR3 is TGCGCCAGCAGCCATTGGGGGGGGATTGGAGGCTACACCTTC.